This TCR beta chain was observed in a study of T cell changes during pregnancy in multiple sclerosis. This CDR3 contains 15 residues. Losses at the gene ends were 0 bases for V and 2 bases for J; bases not matched to a gene: 2. CDR1 is SGHDN and CDR2 is FVKESK in the germline V gene. Produced via immunoSEQ multiplex PCR; TCRdb's table is partial and in-frame only. Seen here are 44,000 or so clones, around 90% observed once, and the top ten hold around 1.6%. The table lists this clone with a count of one. V and J are TRBV14 and TRBJ2-5; the match to TRBD1 covers 8 bases. The clonotype comes from a female donor in good health, enrolled as a control in a pregnancy study. Specimen: peripheral blood, collected in the first trimester of pregnancy. The CDR3: CASSQETGAQETQYF. CDR3 sequence (DNA): TGTGCCAGCAGCCAAGAGACAGGGGCACAAGAGACCCAGTACTTC.